The 19 T cell receptor beta chains listed next were all sequenced from one sample in a study of cytomegalovirus exposure and HLA in healthy donors. Use of 60 Vbeta and 13 Jbeta primers characterized the PCR. Clones were sequenced by immunoSEQ multiplex PCR, and TCRdb holds only the in-frame ones, with some missing. There are 120,000 to 150,000 clones in the sample; over 65% occur only once, and under 2% lies in the top ten. The sequenced sample was PBMCs. These receptors were obtained from a woman in her twenties or thirties in good health and CMV-seronegative.

This clone was detected only once. The sample carries other DNA sequences with the same CDR3. V gene TRBV5-1 combines with J gene TRBJ2-7, with D perhaps TRBD1 (5 bases). V lost 1 base, J lost 4 bases, and 6 bases lay in between. Germline V gene sequence: CDR1 SGHRS, CDR2 YFSETQ. CDR3 length: 12 amino acids. The CDR3 DNA is TGCGCCAGCAGCTTGCAGGGATACGAGCAGTACTTC. This encodes CASSLQGYEQYF.

The chain couples TRBV10-2 to TRBJ1-5; D is ambiguous. V was cut by 3 bases and J by 5 bases, with 5 bases left in between. The CDR3 totals 12 residues. Germline-derived CDR1 and CDR2 are WSHSY and SAAADI. The chain's CDR3 is CASSDPDQPQHF. CDR3 sequence (DNA): TGCGCCAGCAGTGATCCTGATCAGCCCCAGCATTTT.

This clone was seen a handful of times. V usage is TRBV28 and J usage is TRBJ2-7, with D possibly matching TRBD1 (6 bases). V was trimmed by 5 bases and J by 2 bases, leaving 13 bases between them. This CDR3 region has 14 residues. Germline loops: CDR1 MDHEN, CDR2 SYDVKM. The CDR3 is CASSPNRVPYEQYV. For the CDR3, the DNA is TGTGCCAGCAGTCCCAACAGGGTCCCCTACGAGCAGTACGTC.

This rearrangement joins TRBV13 to TRBJ2-1, with no clear D. Germline assignment: CDR1 PRHDT and CDR2 FYEKMQ (reference sequence). With 2 bases removed from V and 15 bases from J, the gap between germline ends came to 14 bases. The CDR3 is 12 amino acids. The CDR3 is CASSLFPPFRFF. As DNA, the CDR3 is TGTGCCAGCAGCTTATTCCCCCCTTTTAGGTTCTTC.

There are a few counts of this clone. The chain is built from TRBV7-2 and TRBJ2-1; 8 nucleotides agree with TRBD2. In germline, CDR1 is SGHTA, CDR2 FQGNSA. With 3 bases clipped from V and 3 bases from J, the junction kept 1 base outside the gene matches. CDR3 size: 14 residues. The CDR3 bases are TGTGCCAGCAGCTTTGGGACTAGCTACAATGAGCAGTTCTTC. It yields the protein CASSFGTSYNEQFF.

The rearrangement links TRBV5-1 to TRBJ2-1, with D perhaps TRBD2 (7 bases). Germline V gene sequence: CDR1 SGHRS, CDR2 YFSETQ. CDR3 length equals 18 residues. V dropped 4 bases and J dropped 3 bases, with 23 bases sitting between them. The CDR3 here is CASSQGQSWGGIYNEQFF. The CDR3 nucleotides are TGCGCCAGCAGCCAAGGTCAATCGTGGGGGGGCATCTACAATGAGCAGTTCTTC.

The chain carries TRBV2 and TRBJ2-3, with 8 bases aligning to TRBD2. CDR1 is SNHLY, CDR2 FYNNEI, per germline. The CDR3 is 13 residues long. After removal of 4 bases from V and 7 bases from J, the junction contained 4 bases not matched to a gene. The CDR3 DNA reads TGTGCCAGCAGTGTCGGGGGGGTAAATACGCAGTATTTT. This encodes CASSVGGVNTQYF.

The chain recombines TRBV27 with TRBJ1-4; 9 bases agree with TRBD1. In germline, CDR1 is MNHEY, CDR2 SMNVEV (reference sequence). J was trimmed by 7 bases and V by 6 bases; bases with no gene match: 6. CDR3 length equals 14 residues. The CDR3 nucleotides are TGTGCCAGCAGATTACAGGGGGCAGGTGAAAAACTGTTTTTT. It codes for CASRLQGAGEKLFF.

This sequence joins TRBV28 and TRBJ2-2, with 8 bases aligning to TRBD1. The CDR3 contains 18 residues. Per germline, CDR1 MDHEN and CDR2 SYDVKM. The V segment lost 3 bases and the J segment 1 base; nucleotides outside the gene matches: 10. This CDR3 is CASSLPTWDRRNTGELFF. The CDR3 nucleotides are TGTGCCAGCAGTTTGCCCACCTGGGACAGGCGGAACACCGGGGAGCTGTTTTTT.

The chain uses TRBV2 and TRBJ2-1; 9 nucleotides align to TRBD2. This CDR3 is built from 14 residues. CDR1 is SNHLY and CDR2 is FYNNEI in the germline V gene. Trimming took 5 bases from V and 4 from J; bases not matched to a gene: 3. The CDR3, as DNA: TGTGCCAGCAGTCGGCGGGGGGGTTACAATGAGCAGTTCTTC. Protein sequence: CASSRRGGYNEQFF.

The chain joins TRBV18 to TRBJ2-3, with D possibly being TRBD2 (6 bases). Germline CDR1 KGHSH, CDR2 LQKENI. The germline V and J ends were trimmed by 3 bases and 5 bases, with 12 bases remaining between them. CDR3 length: 14 residues. The CDR3: CASSPGLAKDTQYF. CDR3 nucleotide sequence: TGTGCCAGCTCACCGGGACTGGCTAAAGATACGCAGTATTTT. Supplemented by reference TRBV18 and TRBJ2-3, the full variable domain reads NAGVMQNPRHLVRRRGQEARLRCSPMKGHSHVYWYRQLPEEGLKFMVYLQKENIIDESGMPKERFSAEFPKEGPSILRIQQVVRGDSAAYFCASSPGLAKDTQYFGPGTRLTVL.

In its sample, this clone was seen a few times. The V and J genes are TRBV5-6 and TRBJ1-1; D remains ambiguous. Trimming removed 0 bases from V and 6 bases from J, with 12 bases in between. This CDR3 is built from 14 residues. From germline, CDR1 is SGHDT and CDR2 YYEEEE. CDR3 in amino acids: CASSLAGKVAEAFF. The CDR3 region has the DNA TGTGCCAGCAGCTTGGCCGGGAAGGTGGCTGAAGCTTTCTTT.

J is TRBJ2-5 and V is TRBV19; the D gene is possibly TRBD1 (6 bases). CDR1 and CDR2 (germline): LNHDA, SQIVND (reference sequence). The CDR3 runs to 17 residues. V was shortened by 0 bases and J by 5 bases, with 19 bases between the two germline ends. The CDR3 protein is CASSIDATPGAEETQYF. CDR3 in DNA: TGTGCCAGTAGTATAGACGCCACCCCAGGGGCGGAGGAGACCCAGTACTTC. The entire variable domain, with the rest obtained from reference TRBV19 and TRBJ2-5, is as follows: DGGITQSPKYLFRKEGQNVTLSCEQNLNHDAMYWYRQDPGQGLRLIYYSQIVNDFQKGDIAEGYSVSREKKESFPLTVTSAQKNPTAFYLCASSIDATPGAEETQYFGPGTRLLVL.

V usage is TRBV10-2 and J usage is TRBJ1-1, with D tentatively TRBD1 (6 bases). Between the trimmed V and J ends, which lost 6 bases and 1 base, there was a span of 15 bases. Germline loops: CDR1 WSHSY, CDR2 SAAADI. This CDR3 is 15 amino acids long. The CDR3 here is CASRSGVEANTEAFF. CDR3 DNA sequence: TGCGCCAGCAGATCAGGGGTTGAGGCGAACACTGAAGCTTTCTTT.

The chain uses TRBV5-1 and TRBJ1-1, with D uncertain. CDR1 is SGHRS and CDR2 is YFSETQ in the germline V gene. This CDR3 is 15 amino acids long. Trimming removed 2 bases from V and 0 bases from J, with 11 bases in between. The CDR3 nucleotides are TGCGCCAGCAGCTTAAATGAGGGTATGAACACTGAAGCTTTCTTT. It encodes CASSLNEGMNTEAFF.

The chain joins TRBV18 to TRBJ1-1, with D maybe TRBD1 (6 bases). The CDR3 contains 14 residues. The V and J ends lost 4 bases and 0 bases respectively, with 9 bases between them. Per germline, CDR1 KGHSH and CDR2 LQKENI. CDR3 sequence: CASSRGQLNTEAFF. For the CDR3, the DNA is TGTGCCAGCTCACGGGGACAATTGAACACTGAAGCTTTCTTT.

A few counts support this clone. The gene calls are TRBV27 and TRBJ1-1, with a possible D match to TRBD1 (6 bases). Germline values: CDR1 MNHEY, CDR2 SMNVEV (reference sequence). Trimming shortened V by 3 bases and J by 4 bases, and 9 bases separated the two germline ends. CDR3 length: 13 residues. The CDR3 DNA follows: TGTGCCAGCAGTTTGGGGGCCCGCACTGAAGCTTTCTTT. Amino acid sequence: CASSLGARTEAFF.

The chain joins TRBV2 to TRBJ1-2; D perhaps matches TRBD1 (6 bases). CDR3 length: 15 amino acids. Trimming cost V 6 bases and J 1 base, with 15 bases left between them. Germline V gene sequence: CDR1 SNHLY, CDR2 FYNNEI. The CDR3 loop is CASRDNRAINYGYTF. In DNA form, the CDR3 reads TGTGCCAGCAGAGATAACAGGGCGATTAACTATGGCTACACCTTC.

This chain joins TRBV5-1 and TRBJ1-6, with D possibly matching TRBD1 (6 bases). CDR3 length: 16 amino acids. Germline CDR1 and CDR2: SGHRS and YFSETQ. V gave up 2 bases and J gave up 7 bases, with 16 bases separating them. The CDR3 loop is CASSLKPGQGNSPLHF. DNA for the CDR3: TGCGCCAGCAGCTTAAAGCCGGGACAAGGAAATTCACCCCTCCACTTT. The complete variable domain, with remaining parts taken from reference TRBV5-1 and TRBJ1-6, reads KAGVTQTPRYLIKTRGQQVTLSCSPISGHRSVSWYQQTPGQGLQFLFEYFSETQRNKGNFPGRFSGRQFSNSRSEMNVSTLELGDSALYLCASSLKPGQGNSPLHFGNGTRLTVT.